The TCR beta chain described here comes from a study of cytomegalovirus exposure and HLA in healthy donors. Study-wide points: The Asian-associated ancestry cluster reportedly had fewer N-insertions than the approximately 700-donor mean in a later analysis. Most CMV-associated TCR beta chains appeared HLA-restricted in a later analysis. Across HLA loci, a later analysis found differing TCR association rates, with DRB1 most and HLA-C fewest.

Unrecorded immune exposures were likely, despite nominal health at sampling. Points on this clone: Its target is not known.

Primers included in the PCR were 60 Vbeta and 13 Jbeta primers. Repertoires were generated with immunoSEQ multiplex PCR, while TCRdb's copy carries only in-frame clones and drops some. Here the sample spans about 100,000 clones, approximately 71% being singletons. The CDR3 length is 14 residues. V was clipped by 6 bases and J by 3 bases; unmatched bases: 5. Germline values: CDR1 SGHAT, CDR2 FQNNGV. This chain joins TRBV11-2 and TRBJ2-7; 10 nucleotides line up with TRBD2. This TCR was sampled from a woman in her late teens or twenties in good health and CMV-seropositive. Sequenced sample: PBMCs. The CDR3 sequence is CASSTTSGHYEQYF. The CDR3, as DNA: TGTGCCAGCAGTACGACTAGCGGGCACTACGAGCAGTACTTC. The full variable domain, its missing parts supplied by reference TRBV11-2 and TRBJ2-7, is EAGVAQSPRYKIIEKRQSVAFWCNPISGHATLYWYQQILGQGPKLLIQFQNNGVVDDSQLPKDRFSAERLKGVDSTLKIQPAKLEDSAVYLCASSTTSGHYEQYFGPGTRLTVT.